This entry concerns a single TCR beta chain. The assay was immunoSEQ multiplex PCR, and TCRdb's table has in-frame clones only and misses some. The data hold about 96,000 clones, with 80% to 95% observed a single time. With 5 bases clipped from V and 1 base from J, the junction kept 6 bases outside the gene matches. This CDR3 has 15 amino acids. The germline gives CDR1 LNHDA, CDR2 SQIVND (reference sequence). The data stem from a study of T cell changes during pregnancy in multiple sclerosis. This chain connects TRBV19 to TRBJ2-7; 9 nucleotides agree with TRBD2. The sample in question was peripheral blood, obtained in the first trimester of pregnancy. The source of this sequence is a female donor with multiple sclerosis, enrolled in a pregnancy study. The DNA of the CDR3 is TGTGCCAGTAGTCCCGGGACTAGCCTTTCCTACGAGCAGTACTTC. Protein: CASSPGTSLSYEQYF.